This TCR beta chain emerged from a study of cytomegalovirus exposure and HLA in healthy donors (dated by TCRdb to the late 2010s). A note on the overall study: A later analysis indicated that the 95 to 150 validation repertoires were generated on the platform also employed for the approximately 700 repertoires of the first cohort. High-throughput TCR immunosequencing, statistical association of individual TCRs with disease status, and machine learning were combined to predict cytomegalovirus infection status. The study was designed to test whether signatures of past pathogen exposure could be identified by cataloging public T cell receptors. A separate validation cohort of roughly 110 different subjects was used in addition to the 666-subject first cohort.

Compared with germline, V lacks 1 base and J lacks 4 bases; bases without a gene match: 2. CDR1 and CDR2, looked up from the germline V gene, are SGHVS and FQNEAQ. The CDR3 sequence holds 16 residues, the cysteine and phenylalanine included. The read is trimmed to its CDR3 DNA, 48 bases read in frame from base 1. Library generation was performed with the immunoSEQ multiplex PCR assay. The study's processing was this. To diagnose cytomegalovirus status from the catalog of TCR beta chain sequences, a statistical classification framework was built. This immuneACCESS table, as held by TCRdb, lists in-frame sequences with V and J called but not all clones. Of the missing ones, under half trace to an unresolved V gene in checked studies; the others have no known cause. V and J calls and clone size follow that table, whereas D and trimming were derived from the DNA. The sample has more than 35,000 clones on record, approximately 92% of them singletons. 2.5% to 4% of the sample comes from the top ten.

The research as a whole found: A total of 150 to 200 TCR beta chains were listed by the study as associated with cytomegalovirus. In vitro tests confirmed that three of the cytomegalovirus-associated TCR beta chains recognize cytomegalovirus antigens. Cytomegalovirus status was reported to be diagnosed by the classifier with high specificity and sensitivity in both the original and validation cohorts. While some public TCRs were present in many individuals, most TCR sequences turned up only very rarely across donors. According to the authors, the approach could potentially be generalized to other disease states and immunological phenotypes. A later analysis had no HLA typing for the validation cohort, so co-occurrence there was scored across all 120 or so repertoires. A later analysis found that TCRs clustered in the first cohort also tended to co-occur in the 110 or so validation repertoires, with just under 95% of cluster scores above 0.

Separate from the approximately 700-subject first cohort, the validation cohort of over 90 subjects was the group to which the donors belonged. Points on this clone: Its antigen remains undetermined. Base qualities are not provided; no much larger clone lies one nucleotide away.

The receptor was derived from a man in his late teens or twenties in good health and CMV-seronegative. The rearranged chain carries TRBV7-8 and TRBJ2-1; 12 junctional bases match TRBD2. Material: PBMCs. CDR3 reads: CASSLGGTSGYNEQFF. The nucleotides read TGTGCCAGCAGCTTAGGGGGGACTAGCGGGTACAATGAGCAGTTCTTC. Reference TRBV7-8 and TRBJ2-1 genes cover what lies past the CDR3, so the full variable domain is GAGVSQSPRYKVAKRGQDVALRCDPISGHVSLFWYQQALGQGPEFLTYFQNEAQLDKSGLPSDRFFAERPEGSVSTLKIQRTQQEDSAVYLCASSLGGTSGYNEQFFGPGTRLTVL.